These 13 T cell receptor beta chains share one sample of origin, sequenced in a study of T cells in tuberculosis. The data were produced by immunoSEQ multiplex PCR, yet TCRdb's version contains in-frame clones alone and is incomplete. The sample holds 30,000 to 35,000 clones; about 90% are singletons and the top ten take about 7.4%. The specimen was PBMCs. The source of these receptors is a donor aged 10 to 29 with latent tuberculosis or without tuberculosis infection. Some clones in this sample may be carry-over from other donors' samples.

The chain uses TRBV19 and TRBJ1-6, with no clear D. This CDR3 contains 15 residues. Germline loops: CDR1 LNHDA, CDR2 SQIVND (reference sequence). V was cut by 7 bases and J by 7 bases, with 17 bases left in between. CDR3 protein: CASKSQAKINSPLHF. In DNA form, the CDR3 reads TGTGCCAGTAAGTCGCAAGCGAAAATCAATTCACCCCTCCACTTT.

The chain uses TRBV18 and TRBJ2-7; TRBD2 aligns across 9 bases. The trim removed 3 bases at V and 4 bases at J, leaving 4 bases unmatched. The CDR3 runs 14 residues. From germline, CDR1 is KGHSH and CDR2 LQKENI. The CDR3 nucleotides are TGTGCCAGCTCACCCGGGACTAGCAAATACGAGCAGTACTTC. It codes for CASSPGTSKYEQYF.

The chain uses TRBV11-2 and TRBJ2-2; D may be TRBD2 (6 bases). Germline V gene data show CDR1 as SGHAT and CDR2 as FQNNGV. V was clipped by 0 bases and J by 3 bases, with 14 bases between them. This CDR3 spans 17 amino acids. The CDR3 protein is CASSLEQGLGDTGELFF. In DNA, the CDR3 is TGTGCCAGCAGCTTAGAGCAGGGACTCGGGGACACCGGGGAGCTGTTTTTT. Filled out from reference TRBV11-2 and TRBJ2-2, the complete variable domain reads EAGVAQSPRYKIIEKRQSVAFWCNPISGHATLYWYQQILGQGPKLLIQFQNNGVVDDSQLPKDRFSAERLKGVDSTLKIQPAKLEDSAVYLCASSLEQGLGDTGELFFGEGSRLTVL.

This chain links TRBV7-9 with TRBJ1-5, with 11 bases matching TRBD1. CDR1 SEHNR and CDR2 FQNEAQ come from the germline V gene (reference sequence). This CDR3 spans 15 amino acids. The V segment lost 4 bases and the J segment 7 bases; nucleotides outside the gene matches: 6. In nucleotides, the CDR3 is TGTGCCAGCAGCTCCGGGACAGGGGGTAACCAGCCCCAGCATTTT. It specifies CASSSGTGGNQPQHF.

This chain uses TRBV4-1 with TRBJ2-3, with TRBD2 identical over 8 bases. CDR1 is MGHRA, CDR2 YSYEKL, per germline. This CDR3 is built from 16 residues. V was clipped by 4 bases and J by 3 bases; unmatched bases: 9. CDR3 bases: TGCGCCAGCAGCCCCCGGGGTAGCGGGGAAACAGATACGCAGTATTTT. Translating gives CASSPRGSGETDTQYF.

This sequence joins TRBV28 and TRBJ1-2; 8 nucleotides agree with TRBD1. Germline V lookup: CDR1 MDHEN, CDR2 SYDVKM. CDR3 length equals 15 residues. The J segment lost 1 base and the V segment lost 7 bases, leaving 8 bases of the junction unmatched. CDR3 nucleotide sequence: TGTGCCAGCATCCTAACAGGGGGTGGTAACTATGGCTACACCTTC. Encoded protein: CASILTGGGNYGYTF.

This sequence joins TRBV27 and TRBJ2-1; 15 nucleotides agree with TRBD2. The V gene's germline CDR1 is MNHEY and CDR2 SMNVEV (reference sequence). This CDR3 comprises 16 residues. J gave up 5 bases and V 8 bases, and 7 bases lay outside the gene matches. CDR3 in DNA: TGTGCCAGCGGGGGACTAGCGGGAGGTAGTCACAATGAGCAGTTCTTC. The encoded protein is CASGGLAGGSHNEQFF.

The chain combines TRBV5-1 with TRBJ2-5, with TRBD2 identical over 8 bases. V lost 1 base and J lost 5; bases outside the gene matches: 7. Germline lookup yields CDR1 SGHRS and CDR2 YFSETQ. The CDR3 loop spans 15 amino acids. CDR3 bases: TGCGCCAGCAGCTTGAGCGGGGGTTCGGGGGAGACCCAGTACTTC. Amino acids: CASSLSGGSGETQYF. Using reference TRBV5-1 and TRBJ2-5 for the parts outside the CDR3, the full variable domain is KAGVTQTPRYLIKTRGQQVTLSCSPISGHRSVSWYQQTPGQGLQFLFEYFSETQRNKGNFPGRFSGRQFSNSRSEMNVSTLELGDSALYLCASSLSGGSGETQYFGPGTRLLVL.

V usage is TRBV30 and J usage is TRBJ2-2; D is possibly TRBD2 (6 bases). Trimming pared 2 bases from V and 7 bases from J, leaving 17 bases between. Germline loops: CDR1 GTSNPN, CDR2 SVGIG (reference sequence). The CDR3 extends over 15 amino acids. The CDR3 DNA reads as TGTGCCTGGAGTCTGTTTGCGGGAAGCGGCGGGGAGCTGTTTTTT. It translates to CAWSLFAGSGGELFF.

The chain joins TRBV20-1 to TRBJ2-1; no clear D gene. The CDR3 has 11 residues. Germline V gives CDR1 DFQATT, CDR2 SNEGSKA (reference sequence). Trimming pared 6 bases from V and 7 bases from J, leaving 10 bases between. CDR3 loop: CSARLENEQFF. CDR3 DNA: TGCAGTGCGCGACTGGAGAATGAGCAGTTCTTC.

The rearrangement links TRBV10-3 to TRBJ2-5, with 12 bases aligning to TRBD2. The germline gives CDR1 ENHRY, CDR2 SYGVKD. The CDR3 covers 15 residues. Trimming took 7 bases from V and 2 from J; bases not matched to a gene: 5. The CDR3 DNA follows: TGTGCCATCACCGCGACTAGCGGGGGACAAGAGACCCAGTACTTC. Its translation: CAITATSGGQETQYF.

This chain links TRBV10-2 with TRBJ1-4, with 11 bases matching TRBD1. Trimming at V came to 6 bases and at J to 1 base, leaving 4 bases not matched to a gene. The CDR3 consists of 16 residues. Germline values: CDR1 WSHSY, CDR2 SAAADI. The CDR3 sequence is CASRGTGGGTNEKLFF. The CDR3 DNA follows: TGCGCCAGCAGGGGGACAGGGGGGGGAACTAATGAAAAACTGTTTTTT.

The CDR3 region is CASSLTGGTYEQYF. The CDR3 DNA reads TGTGCCAGCAGCTTGACAGGGGGAACCTACGAGCAGTACTTC. The V call is TRBV11-2, the J call TRBJ2-7; 9 bases map to TRBD1. Per the germline V gene, CDR1 is SGHAT and CDR2 is FQNNGV. The ends lost 3 bases at V and 2 bases at J; junction bases unmatched: 2. The CDR3 loop spans 14 amino acids.